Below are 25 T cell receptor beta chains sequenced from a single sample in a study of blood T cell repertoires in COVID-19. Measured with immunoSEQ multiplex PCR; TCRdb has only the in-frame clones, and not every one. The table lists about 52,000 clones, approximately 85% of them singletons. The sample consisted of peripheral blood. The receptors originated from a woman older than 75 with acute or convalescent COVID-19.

The CDR3 sequence: CASSSSGLAGGGTQETQYF. CDR3 bases: TGTGCCAGCAGCTCCTCGGGACTAGCGGGGGGCGGAACCCAAGAGACCCAGTACTTC. The gene calls are TRBV11-3 and TRBJ2-5, with 15 positions matching TRBD2. Germline CDR1 and CDR2: SGHNT and YENEEA. This CDR3 has 19 amino acids. Trimming removed 4 bases from V and 1 base from J; junction bases left unmatched: 10.

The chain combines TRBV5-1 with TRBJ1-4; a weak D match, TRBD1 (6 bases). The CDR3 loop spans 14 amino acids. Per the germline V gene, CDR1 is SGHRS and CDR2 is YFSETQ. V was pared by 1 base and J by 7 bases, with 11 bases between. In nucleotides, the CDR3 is TGCGCCAGCAGCTTGACAGGGAAGGGTGAAAAACTGTTTTTT. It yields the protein CASSLTGKGEKLFF.

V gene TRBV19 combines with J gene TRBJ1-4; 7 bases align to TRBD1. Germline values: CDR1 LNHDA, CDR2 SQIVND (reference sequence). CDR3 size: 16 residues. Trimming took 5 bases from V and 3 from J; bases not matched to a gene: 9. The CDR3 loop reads CASSDTGEVANEKLFF. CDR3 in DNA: TGTGCCAGTAGTGATACAGGGGAGGTAGCTAATGAAAAACTGTTTTTT. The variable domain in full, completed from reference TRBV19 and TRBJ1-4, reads DGGITQSPKYLFRKEGQNVTLSCEQNLNHDAMYWYRQDPGQGLRLIYYSQIVNDFQKGDIAEGYSVSREKKESFPLTVTSAQKNPTAFYLCASSDTGEVANEKLFFGSGTQLSVL.

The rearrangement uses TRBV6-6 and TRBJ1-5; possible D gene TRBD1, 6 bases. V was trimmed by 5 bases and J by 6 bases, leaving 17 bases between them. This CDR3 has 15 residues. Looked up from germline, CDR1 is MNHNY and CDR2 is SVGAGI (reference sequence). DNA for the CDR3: TGTGCCAGCAGTCGGGACAATACCCTGGCTCAGCCCCAGCATTTT. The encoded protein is CASSRDNTLAQPQHF.

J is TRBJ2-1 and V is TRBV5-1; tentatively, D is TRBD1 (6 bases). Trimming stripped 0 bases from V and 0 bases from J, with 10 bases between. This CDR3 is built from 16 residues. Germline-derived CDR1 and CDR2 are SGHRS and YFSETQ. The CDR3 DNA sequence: TGCGCCAGCAGCTTGGGGACAGCGCTCTCCTACAATGAGCAGTTCTTC. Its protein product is CASSLGTALSYNEQFF.

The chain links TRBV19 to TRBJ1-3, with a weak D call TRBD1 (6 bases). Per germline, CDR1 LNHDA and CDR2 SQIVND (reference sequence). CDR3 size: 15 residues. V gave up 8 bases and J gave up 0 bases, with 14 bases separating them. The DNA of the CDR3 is TGTGCCAGTTTAAACAGGGAGCTCTCTGGAAACACCATATATTTT. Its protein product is CASLNRELSGNTIYF.

The CDR3 nucleotides are TGTGCCTGGAGTCAGGGAATCGGTCAGCCCCAGCATTTT. It encodes CAWSQGIGQPQHF. The chain couples TRBV30 to TRBJ1-5, with D possibly matching TRBD1 (5 bases). The germline gives CDR1 GTSNPN, CDR2 SVGIG (reference sequence). V lost 2 bases to trimming and J lost 6 bases, with 11 bases between them. The CDR3 runs to 13 residues.

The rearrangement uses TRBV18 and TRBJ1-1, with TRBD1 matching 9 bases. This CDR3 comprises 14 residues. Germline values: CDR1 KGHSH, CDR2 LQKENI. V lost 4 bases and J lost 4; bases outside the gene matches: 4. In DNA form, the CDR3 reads TGTGCCAGCTCACTCGAGACAGGGGGCACTGAAGCTTTCTTT. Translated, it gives CASSLETGGTEAFF.

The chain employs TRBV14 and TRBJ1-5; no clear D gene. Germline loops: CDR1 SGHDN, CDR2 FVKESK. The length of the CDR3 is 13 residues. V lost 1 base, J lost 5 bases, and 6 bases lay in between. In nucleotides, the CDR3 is TGTGCCAGCAGCCAAGGGGGAGATCAGCCCCAGCATTTT. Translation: CASSQGGDQPQHF.

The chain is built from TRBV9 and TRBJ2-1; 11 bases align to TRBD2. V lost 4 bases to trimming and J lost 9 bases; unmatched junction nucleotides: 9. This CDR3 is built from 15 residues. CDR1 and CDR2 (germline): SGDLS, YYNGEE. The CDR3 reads CASSFSGTSGFEQFF. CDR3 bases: TGTGCCAGCAGCTTCTCCGGGACTAGCGGTTTTGAGCAGTTCTTC.

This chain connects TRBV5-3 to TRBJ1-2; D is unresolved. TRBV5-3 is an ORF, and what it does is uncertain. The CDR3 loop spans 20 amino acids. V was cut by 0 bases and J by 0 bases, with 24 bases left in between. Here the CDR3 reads CARSLAPGLLSLLANYGYTF. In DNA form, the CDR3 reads TGTGCCAGAAGCTTGGCCCCCGGCCTTCTTAGCCTCCTTGCTAACTATGGCTACACCTTC.

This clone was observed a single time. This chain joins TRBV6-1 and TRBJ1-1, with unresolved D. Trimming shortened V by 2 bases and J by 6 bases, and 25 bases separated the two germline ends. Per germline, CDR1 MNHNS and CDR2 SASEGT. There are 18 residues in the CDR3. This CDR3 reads CASSEYAVMEAAAAEAFF. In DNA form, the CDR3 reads TGTGCCAGCAGTGAATACGCGGTGATGGAAGCGGCAGCGGCTGAAGCTTTCTTT.

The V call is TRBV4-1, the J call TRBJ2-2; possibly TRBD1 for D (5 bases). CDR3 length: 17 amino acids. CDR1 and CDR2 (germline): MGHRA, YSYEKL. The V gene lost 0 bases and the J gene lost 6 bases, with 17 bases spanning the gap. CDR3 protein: CASSQEWSRARSGELFF. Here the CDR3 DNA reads TGCGCCAGCAGCCAAGAATGGAGCAGGGCGAGGTCCGGGGAGCTGTTTTTT.

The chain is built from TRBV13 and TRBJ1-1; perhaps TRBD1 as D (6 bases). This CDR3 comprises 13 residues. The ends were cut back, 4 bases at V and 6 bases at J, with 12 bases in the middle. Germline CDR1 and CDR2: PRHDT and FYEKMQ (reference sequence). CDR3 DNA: TGTGCCAGCAGCTACCGACAGGTCGCTGAAGCTTTCTTT. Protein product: CASSYRQVAEAFF.

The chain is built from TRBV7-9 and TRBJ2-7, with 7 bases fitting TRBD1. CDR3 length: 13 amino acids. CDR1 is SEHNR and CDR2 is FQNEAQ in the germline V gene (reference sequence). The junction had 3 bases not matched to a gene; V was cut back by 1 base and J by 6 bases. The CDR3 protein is CASSLVDRAEQYF. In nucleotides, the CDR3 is TGTGCCAGCAGCTTAGTTGACAGGGCCGAGCAGTACTTC.

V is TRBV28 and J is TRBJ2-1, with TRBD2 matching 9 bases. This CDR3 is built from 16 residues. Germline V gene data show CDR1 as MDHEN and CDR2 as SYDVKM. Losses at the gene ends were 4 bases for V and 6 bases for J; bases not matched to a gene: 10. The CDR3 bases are TGTGCCAGCAGTTCCCCGCCCGGGACTAGCCCCAATGAGCAGTTCTTC. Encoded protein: CASSSPPGTSPNEQFF. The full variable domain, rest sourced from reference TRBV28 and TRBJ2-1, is DVKVTQSSRYLVKRTGEKVFLECVQDMDHENMFWYRQDPGLGLRLIYFSYDVKMKEKGDIPEGYSVSREKKERFSLILESASTNQTSMYLCASSSPPGTSPNEQFFGPGTRLTVL.

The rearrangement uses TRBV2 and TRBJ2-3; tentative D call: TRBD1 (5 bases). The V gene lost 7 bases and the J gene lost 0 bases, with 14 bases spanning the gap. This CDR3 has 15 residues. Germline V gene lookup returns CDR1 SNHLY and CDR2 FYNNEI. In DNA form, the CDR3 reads TGTGCCAGCACCAAAGGGGCACCTAGCACAGATACGCAGTATTTT. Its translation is CASTKGAPSTDTQYF.

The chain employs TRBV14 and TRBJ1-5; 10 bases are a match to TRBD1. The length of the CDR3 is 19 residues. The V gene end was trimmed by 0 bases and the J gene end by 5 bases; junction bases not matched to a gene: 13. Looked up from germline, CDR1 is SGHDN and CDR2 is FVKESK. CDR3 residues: CASSQDPPSTGGMYQPQHF. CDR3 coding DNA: TGTGCCAGCAGCCAAGATCCCCCATCGACAGGGGGCATGTATCAGCCCCAGCATTTT.

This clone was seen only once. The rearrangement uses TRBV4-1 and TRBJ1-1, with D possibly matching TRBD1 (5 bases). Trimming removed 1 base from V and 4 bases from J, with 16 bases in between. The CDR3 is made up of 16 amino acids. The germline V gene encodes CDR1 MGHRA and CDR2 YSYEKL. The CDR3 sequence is CASSQALTGIFTEAFF. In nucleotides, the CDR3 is TGCGCCAGCAGCCAAGCGTTAACAGGCATATTCACTGAAGCTTTCTTT.

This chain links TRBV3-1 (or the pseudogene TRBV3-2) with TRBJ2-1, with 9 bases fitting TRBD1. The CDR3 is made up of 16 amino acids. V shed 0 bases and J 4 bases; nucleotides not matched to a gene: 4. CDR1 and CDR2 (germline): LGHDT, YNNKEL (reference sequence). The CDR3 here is CASSQEVGQGYNEQFF. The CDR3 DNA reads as TGTGCCAGCAGCCAAGAAGTGGGACAGGGATACAATGAGCAGTTCTTC.

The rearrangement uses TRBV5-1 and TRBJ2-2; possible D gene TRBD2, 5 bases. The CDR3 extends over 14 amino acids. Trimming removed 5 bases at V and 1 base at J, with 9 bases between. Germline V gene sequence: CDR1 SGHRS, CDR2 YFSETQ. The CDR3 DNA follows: TGCGCCAGCAGAATCGGGGAGAACACCGGGGAGCTGTTTTTT. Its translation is CASRIGENTGELFF.

CDR3 sequence (DNA): TGTGCCAGCAGTTCCCGGTTGGGCGGCTACACCTTC. It specifies CASSSRLGGYTF. The rearrangement links TRBV28 to TRBJ1-2, with unresolved D. The CDR3 totals 12 residues. Between the trimmed V and J ends, which lost 4 bases and 8 bases, there was a span of 11 bases. Germline V gene data show CDR1 as MDHEN and CDR2 as SYDVKM.

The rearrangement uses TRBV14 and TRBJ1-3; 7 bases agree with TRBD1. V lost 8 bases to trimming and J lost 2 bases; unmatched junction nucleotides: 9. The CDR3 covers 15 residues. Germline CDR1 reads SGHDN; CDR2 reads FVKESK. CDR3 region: CASPEEGAPGNTIYF. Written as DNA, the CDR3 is TGTGCCAGCCCCGAGGAGGGGGCACCTGGAAACACCATATATTTT.

CDR3 sequence (DNA): TGTGCCAGCAGCATTCTTGACGAGGCCGGGGAGCTGTTTTTT. As protein: CASSILDEAGELFF. The chain recombines TRBV5-4 with TRBJ2-2; D ambiguous. Trimming pared 4 bases from V and 6 bases from J, leaving 13 bases between. The CDR3 runs to 14 residues. Germline V gives CDR1 SGHNT, CDR2 YYREEE (reference sequence).

DNA of the CDR3: TGTGCCAGCAGCTATGGACAGAATCAGCCCCAGCATTTT. Translation: CASSYGQNQPQHF. The V call is TRBV27, the J call TRBJ1-5; a weak D match, TRBD1 (6 bases). Per germline, CDR1 MNHEY and CDR2 SMNVEV (reference sequence). The length of the CDR3 is 13 residues. The V and J ends lost 6 bases and 4 bases respectively, with 10 bases between them.